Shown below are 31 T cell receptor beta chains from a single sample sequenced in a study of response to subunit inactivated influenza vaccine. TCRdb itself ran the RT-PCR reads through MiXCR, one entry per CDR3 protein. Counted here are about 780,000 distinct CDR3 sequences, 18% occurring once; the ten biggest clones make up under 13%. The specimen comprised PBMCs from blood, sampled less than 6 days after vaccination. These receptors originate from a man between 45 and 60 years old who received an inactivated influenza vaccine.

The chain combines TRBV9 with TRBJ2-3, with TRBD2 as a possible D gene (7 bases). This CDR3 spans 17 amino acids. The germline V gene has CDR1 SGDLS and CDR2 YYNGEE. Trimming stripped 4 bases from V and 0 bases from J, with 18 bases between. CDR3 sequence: CASSPRSRGASTDTQYF. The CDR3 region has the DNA TGTGCCAGCAGCCCCAGGAGCCGGGGGGCTAGCACAGATACGCAGTATTTT.

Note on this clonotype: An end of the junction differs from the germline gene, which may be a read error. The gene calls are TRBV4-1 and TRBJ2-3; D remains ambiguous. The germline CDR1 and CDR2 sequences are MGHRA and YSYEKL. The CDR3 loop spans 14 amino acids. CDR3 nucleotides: TGCGCCAGCAGGCAAGTAGGGCCCGCAGATACGCAGTATTTT. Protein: CASRQVGPADTQYF.

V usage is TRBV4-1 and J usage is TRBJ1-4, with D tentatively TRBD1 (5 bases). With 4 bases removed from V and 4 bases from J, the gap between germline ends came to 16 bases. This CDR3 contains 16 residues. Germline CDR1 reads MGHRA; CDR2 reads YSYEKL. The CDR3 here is CASSPAAGRLNEKLFF. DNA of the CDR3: TGCGCCAGCAGCCCGGCAGCAGGGCGGCTTAATGAAAAACTGTTTTTT.

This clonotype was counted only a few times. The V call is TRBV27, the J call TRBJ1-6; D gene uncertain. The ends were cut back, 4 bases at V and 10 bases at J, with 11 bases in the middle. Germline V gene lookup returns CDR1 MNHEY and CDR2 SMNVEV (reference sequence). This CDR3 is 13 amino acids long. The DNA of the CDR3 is TGTGCCAGCAGTTCGCCCAAGATCTCACCCCTCCACTTT. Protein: CASSSPKISPLHF.

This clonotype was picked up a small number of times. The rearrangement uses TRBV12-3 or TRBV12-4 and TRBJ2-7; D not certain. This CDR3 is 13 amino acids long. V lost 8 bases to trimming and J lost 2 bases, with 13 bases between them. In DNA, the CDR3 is TGTGCCAGCGGGCGTAGGAATACCTACGAGCAGTACTTC. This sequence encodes CASGRRNTYEQYF.

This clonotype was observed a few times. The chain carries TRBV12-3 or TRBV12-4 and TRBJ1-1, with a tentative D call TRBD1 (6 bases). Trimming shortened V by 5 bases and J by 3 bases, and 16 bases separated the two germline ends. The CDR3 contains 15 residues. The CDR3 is CASSPGQSRDTEAFF. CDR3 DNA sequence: TGTGCCAGCAGTCCTGGACAGTCCCGGGACACTGAAGCTTTCTTT.

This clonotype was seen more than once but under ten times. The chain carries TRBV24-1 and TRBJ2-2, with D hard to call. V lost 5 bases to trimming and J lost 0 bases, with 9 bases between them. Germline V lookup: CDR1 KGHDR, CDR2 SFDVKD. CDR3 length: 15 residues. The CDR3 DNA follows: TGTGCCACCAGTGCCGGCTCGCCGAACACCGGGGAGCTGTTTTTT. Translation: CATSAGSPNTGELFF.

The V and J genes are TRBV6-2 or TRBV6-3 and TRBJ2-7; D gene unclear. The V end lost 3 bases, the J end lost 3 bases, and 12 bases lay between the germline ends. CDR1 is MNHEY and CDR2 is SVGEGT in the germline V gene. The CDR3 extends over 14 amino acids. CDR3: CASSYSSLDYEQYF. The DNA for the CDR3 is TGTGCCAGCAGTTATAGTAGCCTAGACTACGAGCAGTACTTC.

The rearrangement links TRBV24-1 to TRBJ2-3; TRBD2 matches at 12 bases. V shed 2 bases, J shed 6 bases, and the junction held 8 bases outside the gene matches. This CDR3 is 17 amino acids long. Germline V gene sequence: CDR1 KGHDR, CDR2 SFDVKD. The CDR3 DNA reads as TGTGCCACCAGTGATTCTTCTAGCGGGAGGGCCCGGGATACGCAGTATTTT. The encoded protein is CATSDSSSGRARDTQYF.

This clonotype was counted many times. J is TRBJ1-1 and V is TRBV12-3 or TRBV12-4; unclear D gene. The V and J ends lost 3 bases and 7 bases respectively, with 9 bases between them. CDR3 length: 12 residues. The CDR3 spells CASSLRDNEAFF. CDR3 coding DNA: TGTGCCAGCAGTTTGAGAGACAATGAAGCTTTCTTT.

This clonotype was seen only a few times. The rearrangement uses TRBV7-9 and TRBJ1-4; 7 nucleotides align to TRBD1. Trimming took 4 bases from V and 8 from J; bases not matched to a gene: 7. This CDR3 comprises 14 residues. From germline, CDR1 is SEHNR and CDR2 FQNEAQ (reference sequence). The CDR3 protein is CASSSTGRGEKLFF. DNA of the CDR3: TGTGCCAGCAGCTCGACAGGGAGAGGCGAAAAACTGTTTTTT.

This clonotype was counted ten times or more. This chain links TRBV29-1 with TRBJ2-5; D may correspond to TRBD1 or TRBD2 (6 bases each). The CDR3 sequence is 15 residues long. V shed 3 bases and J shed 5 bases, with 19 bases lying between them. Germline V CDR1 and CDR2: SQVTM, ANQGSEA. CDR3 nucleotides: TGCAGCGTTGATGGAGGGGGACTCGGCGGGGAGACCCAGTACTTC. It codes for CSVDGGGLGGETQYF.

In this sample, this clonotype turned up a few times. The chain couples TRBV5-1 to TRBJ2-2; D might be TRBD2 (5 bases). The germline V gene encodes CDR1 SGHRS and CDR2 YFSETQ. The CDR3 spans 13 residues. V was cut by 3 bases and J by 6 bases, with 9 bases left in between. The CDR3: CASSWQDSGELFF. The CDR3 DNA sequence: TGCGCCAGCAGCTGGCAGGACTCCGGGGAGCTGTTTTTT. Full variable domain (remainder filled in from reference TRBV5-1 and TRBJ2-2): KAGVTQTPRYLIKTRGQQVTLSCSPISGHRSVSWYQQTPGQGLQFLFEYFSETQRNKGNFPGRFSGRQFSNSRSEMNVSTLELGDSALYLCASSWQDSGELFFGEGSRLTVL.

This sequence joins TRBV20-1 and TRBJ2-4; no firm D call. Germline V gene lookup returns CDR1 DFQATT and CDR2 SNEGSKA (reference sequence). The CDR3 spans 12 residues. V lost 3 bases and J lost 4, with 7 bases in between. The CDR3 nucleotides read TGCAGTGCTAGTAGAGAGAAAAACATTCAGTACTTC. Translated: CSASREKNIQYF.

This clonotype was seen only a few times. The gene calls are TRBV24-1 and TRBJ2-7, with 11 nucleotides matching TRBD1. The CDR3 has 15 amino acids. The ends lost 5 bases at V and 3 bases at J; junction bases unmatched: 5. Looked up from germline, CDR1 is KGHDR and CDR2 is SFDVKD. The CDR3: CATSGTGTGGYEQYF. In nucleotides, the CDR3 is TGTGCCACCAGTGGGACCGGGACAGGGGGCTACGAGCAGTACTTC.

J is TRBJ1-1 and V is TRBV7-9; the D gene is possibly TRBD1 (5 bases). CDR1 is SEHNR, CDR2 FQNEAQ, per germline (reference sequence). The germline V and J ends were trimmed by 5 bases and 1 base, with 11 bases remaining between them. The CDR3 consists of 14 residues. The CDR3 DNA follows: TGTGCCAGCAGCGGACGGGGGTCGAACACTGAAGCTTTCTTT. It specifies CASSGRGSNTEAFF.

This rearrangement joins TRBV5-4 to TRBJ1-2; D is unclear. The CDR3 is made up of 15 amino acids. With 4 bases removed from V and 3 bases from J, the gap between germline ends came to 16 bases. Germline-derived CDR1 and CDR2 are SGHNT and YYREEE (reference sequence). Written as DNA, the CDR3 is TGTGCCAGCAGCCGTGGTAGCGCTGGGGACTATGGCTACACCTTC. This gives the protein CASSRGSAGDYGYTF. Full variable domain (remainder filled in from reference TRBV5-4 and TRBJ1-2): ETGVTQSPTHLIKTRGQQVTLRCSSQSGHNTVSWYQQALGQGPQFIFQYYREEENGRGNFPPRFSGLQFPNYSSELNVNALELDDSALYLCASSRGSAGDYGYTFGSGTRLTVV.

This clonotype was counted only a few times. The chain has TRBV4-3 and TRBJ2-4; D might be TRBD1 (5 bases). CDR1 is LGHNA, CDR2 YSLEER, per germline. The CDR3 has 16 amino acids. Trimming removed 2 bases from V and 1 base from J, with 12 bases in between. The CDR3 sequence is CASSQQTDWAKNIQYF. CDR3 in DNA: TGCGCCAGCAGCCAACAGACAGACTGGGCCAAAAACATTCAGTACTTC.

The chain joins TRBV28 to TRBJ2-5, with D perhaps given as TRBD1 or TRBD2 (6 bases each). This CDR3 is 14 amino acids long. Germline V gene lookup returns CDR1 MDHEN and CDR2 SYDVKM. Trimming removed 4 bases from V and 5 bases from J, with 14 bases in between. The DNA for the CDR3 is TGTGCCAGCAGTTCTCGGGGGCCATGGGAGACCCAGTACTTC. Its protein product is CASSSRGPWETQYF.

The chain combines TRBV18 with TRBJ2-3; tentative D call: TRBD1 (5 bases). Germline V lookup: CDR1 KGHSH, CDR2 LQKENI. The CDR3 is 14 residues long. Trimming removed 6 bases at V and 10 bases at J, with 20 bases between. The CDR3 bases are TGTGCCAGCTCCTCCCAAAACGAAGGGGCGGCGCAGTATTTT. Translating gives CASSSQNEGAAQYF. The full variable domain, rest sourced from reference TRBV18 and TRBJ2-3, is NAGVMQNPRHLVRRRGQEARLRCSPMKGHSHVYWYRQLPEEGLKFMVYLQKENIIDESGMPKERFSAEFPKEGPSILRIQQVVRGDSAAYFCASSSQNEGAAQYFGPGTRLTVL.

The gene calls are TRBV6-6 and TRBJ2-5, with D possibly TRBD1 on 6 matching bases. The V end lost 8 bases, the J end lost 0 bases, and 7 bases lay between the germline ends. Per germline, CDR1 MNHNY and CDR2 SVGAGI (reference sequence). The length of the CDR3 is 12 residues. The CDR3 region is CASGQNQETQYF. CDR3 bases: TGTGCCAGCGGACAGAACCAAGAGACCCAGTACTTC.

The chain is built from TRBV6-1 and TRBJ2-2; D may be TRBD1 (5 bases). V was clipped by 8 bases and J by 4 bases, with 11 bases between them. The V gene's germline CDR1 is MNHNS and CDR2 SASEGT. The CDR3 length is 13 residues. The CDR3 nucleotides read TGTGCCAGCCAGCACGACAGCACCGGGGAGCTGTTTTTT. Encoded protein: CASQHDSTGELFF.

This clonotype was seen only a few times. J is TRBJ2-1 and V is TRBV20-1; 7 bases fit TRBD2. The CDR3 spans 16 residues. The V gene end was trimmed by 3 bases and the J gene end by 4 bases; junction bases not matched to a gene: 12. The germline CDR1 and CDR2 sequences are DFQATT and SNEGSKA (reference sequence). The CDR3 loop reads CSASEPGLVGYNEQFF. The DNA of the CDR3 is TGCAGTGCTAGCGAACCCGGACTAGTCGGTTACAATGAGCAGTTCTTC.

The CDR3 sequence: CSARDRGQGAWSPLHF. The CDR3, as DNA: TGCAGTGCTAGAGATCGCGGACAGGGGGCATGGTCACCCCTCCACTTT. This rearrangement joins TRBV20-1 to TRBJ1-6; 11 nucleotides match TRBD1. This CDR3 comprises 16 residues. CDR1 and CDR2 from the germline V gene are DFQATT and SNEGSKA (reference sequence). J was trimmed by 10 bases and V by 0 bases; bases with no gene match: 8.

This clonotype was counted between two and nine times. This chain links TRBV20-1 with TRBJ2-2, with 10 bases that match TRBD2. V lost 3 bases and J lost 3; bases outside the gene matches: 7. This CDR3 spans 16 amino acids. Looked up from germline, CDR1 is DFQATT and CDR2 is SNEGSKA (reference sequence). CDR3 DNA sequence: TGCAGTGCTAGCCCCCTAGCGGGAGATGACACCGGGGAGCTGTTTTTT. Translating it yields CSASPLAGDDTGELFF.

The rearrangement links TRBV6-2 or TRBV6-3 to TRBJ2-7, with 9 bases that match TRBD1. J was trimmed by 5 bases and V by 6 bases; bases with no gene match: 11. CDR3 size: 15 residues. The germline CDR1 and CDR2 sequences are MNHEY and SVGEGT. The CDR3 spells CASRNYRDRVHEQYF. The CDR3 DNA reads TGTGCCAGCAGAAACTACCGGGACAGGGTCCACGAGCAGTACTTC.

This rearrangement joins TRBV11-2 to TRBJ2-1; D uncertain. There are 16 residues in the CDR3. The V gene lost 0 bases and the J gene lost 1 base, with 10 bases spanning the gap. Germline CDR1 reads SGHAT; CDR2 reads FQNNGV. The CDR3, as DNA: TGTGCCAGCAGCTTAGATTATGACAAATCCTACAATGAGCAGTTCTTC. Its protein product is CASSLDYDKSYNEQFF. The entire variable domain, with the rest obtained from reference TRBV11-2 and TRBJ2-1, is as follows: EAGVAQSPRYKIIEKRQSVAFWCNPISGHATLYWYQQILGQGPKLLIQFQNNGVVDDSQLPKDRFSAERLKGVDSTLKIQPAKLEDSAVYLCASSLDYDKSYNEQFFGPGTRLTVL.

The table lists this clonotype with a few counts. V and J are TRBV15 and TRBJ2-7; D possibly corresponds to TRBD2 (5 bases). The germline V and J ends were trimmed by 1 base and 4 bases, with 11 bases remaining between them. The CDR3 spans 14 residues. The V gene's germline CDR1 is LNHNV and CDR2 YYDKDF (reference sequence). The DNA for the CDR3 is TGTGCCACCAGCAGAGCACGGGAACTATACGAGCAGTACTTC. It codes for CATSRARELYEQYF.

CDR3: CATSVGQIYNEQFF. CDR3 DNA: TGTGCCACCAGTGTTGGGCAGATCTACAATGAGCAGTTCTTC. This chain links TRBV24-1 with TRBJ2-1; D is unresolved. Trimming left V 5 bases short and J 3 bases short, with 10 bases between. The CDR3 length is 14 residues. Germline CDR1 KGHDR, CDR2 SFDVKD.

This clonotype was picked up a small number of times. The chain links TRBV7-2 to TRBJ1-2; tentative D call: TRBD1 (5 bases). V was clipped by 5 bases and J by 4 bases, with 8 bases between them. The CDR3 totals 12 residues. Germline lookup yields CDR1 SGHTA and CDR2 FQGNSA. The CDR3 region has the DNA TGTGCCAGCAGCAGGGGCGTCTATGGCTACACCTTC. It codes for CASSRGVYGYTF.

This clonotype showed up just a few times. CDR3 sequence reads: CALGTSGGVRHTQYF. CDR3 DNA sequence: TGTGCCCTGGGGACTAGCGGGGGGGTACGGCATACGCAGTATTTT. The chain is built from TRBV28 and TRBJ2-3, with 16 positions matching TRBD2. The CDR3 runs to 15 residues. V trimming: 11 bases; J trimming: 7 bases; junction bases outside the gene matches: 9. Looked up from germline, CDR1 is MDHEN and CDR2 is SYDVKM.